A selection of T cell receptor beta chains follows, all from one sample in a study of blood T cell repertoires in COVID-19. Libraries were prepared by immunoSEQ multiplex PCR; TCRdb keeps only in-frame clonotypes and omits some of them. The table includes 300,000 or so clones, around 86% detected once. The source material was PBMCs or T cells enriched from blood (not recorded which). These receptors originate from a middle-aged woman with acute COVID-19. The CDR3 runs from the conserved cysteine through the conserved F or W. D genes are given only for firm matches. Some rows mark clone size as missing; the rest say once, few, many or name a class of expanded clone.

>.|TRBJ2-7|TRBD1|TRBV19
TGTGCCAGTAGTATTCAACAGGGGGCTACCTACGAGCAGTACTTC
CASSIQQGATYEQYF
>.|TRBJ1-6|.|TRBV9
TGTGCCAGCAGCGTTGGCAGGGGTAATTCACCCCTCCACTTT
CASSVGRGNSPLHF
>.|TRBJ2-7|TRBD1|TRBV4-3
TGCGCCAGCAGCCAAGAAAGGACAGGGGGGTTGGGGGAGCAGTACTTC
CASSQERTGGLGEQYF
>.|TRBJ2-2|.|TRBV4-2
TGTGCCAGCAGCCAAGAGGACGGCCCCTATGAGGGCACCGGGGAGCTGTTTTTT
CASSQEDGPYEGTGELFF
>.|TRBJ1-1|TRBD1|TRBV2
TGTGCCAGCAAATTCAAGGGGAGACAGGGGGCTGAAGCTTTCTTT
CASKFKGRQGAEAFF
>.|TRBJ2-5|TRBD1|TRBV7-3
TGTGCCAGCAGCCCCAACAGGGGCCTCGCGGAGACCCAGTACTTC
CASSPNRGLAETQYF
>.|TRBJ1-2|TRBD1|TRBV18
TGTGCCAGCTCCGCCAGGGGGGACCCCTATGGCTACACCTTC
CASSARGDPYGYTF
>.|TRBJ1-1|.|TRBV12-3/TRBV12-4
TGTGCCAGCAGTCCGTCGTACCTGACAGAAGCTTTCTTT
CASSPSYLTEAFF
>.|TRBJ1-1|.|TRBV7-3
TGTGCCAGCAGCACGCAGGGACAACCTTACACTGAAGCTTTCTTT
CASSTQGQPYTEAFF
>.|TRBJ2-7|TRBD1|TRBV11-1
TGTGCCAGCAGCGCCCGGGACAGGAGCTCCTACGAGCAGTACTTC
CASSARDRSSYEQYF
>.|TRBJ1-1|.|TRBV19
TGTGCCAGTAGTATTTCAGGGGAGAACACTGAAGCTTTCTTT
CASSISGENTEAFF
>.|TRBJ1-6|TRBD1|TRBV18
TGTGCCAGCTCACAGGGACAGGGAGGTGATTCACCCCTCCACTTT
CASSQGQGGDSPLHF
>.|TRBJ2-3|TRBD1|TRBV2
TGTGCCACCCGTATCGGACAGGGAAGCACAGATACGCAGTATTTT
CATRIGQGSTDTQYF
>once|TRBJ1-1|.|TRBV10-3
TGTGCCATCAGTGAGTCGACGAGGGCTTTCTTT
CAISESTRAFF
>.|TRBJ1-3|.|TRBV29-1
TGCAGCGTTGGTTCGGGTTCAGGAAACACCATATATTTT
CSVGSGSGNTIYF
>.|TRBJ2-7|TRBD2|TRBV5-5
TGTGCCAGCAGCGTCCCCCTAGCGGGCGAGCAGTACTTC
CASSVPLAGEQYF
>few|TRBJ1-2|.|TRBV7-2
TGTGCCAGCAGCCAGATCGAGACAGTCAACTATGGCTACACCTTC
CASSQIETVNYGYTF
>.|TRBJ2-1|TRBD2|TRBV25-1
TGTGCCAGCAGTGAACCCCGCCCCCGGACTAGTTCCTACAATGAGCAGTTCTTC
CASSEPRPRTSSYNEQFF
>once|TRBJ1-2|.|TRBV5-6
TGTGCCAGCAGTTCGTTTAACAGGGAGACTCACCATGGCTACACCTTC
CASSSFNRETHHGYTF
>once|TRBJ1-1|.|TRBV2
TGTGCCAGCAGAGCGGACGGGAACACTGAAGCTTTCTTT
CASRADGNTEAFF
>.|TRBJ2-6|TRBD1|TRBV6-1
TGTGCCAGCAGGGAAGACAGGGTCAACCGAAACTCTGGGGCCAACGTCCTGACTTTC
CASREDRVNRNSGANVLTF
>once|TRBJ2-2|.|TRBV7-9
TGTGCCAGCAGCTCCGGACCAGGGCGATACACCGGGGAGCTGTTTTTT
CASSSGPGRYTGELFF
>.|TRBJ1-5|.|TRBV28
TGTGCCAGCAGTTCAACTGGGGCAGGGTTAGGAAATCAGCCCCAGCATTTT
CASSSTGAGLGNQPQHF
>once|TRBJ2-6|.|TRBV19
TGTGCCAGTAGCCCCGGTAGCTCTGGGGCCAACGTCCTGACTTTC
CASSPGSSGANVLTF
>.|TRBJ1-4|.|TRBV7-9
TGTGCCAGCAGCCCCAGTCTTTGGCTGGCTAATGAAAAACTGTTTTTT
CASSPSLWLANEKLFF
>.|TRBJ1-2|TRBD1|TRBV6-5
TGTGCCAGCACCAGGACAGGGGGCGCAAATGGCTACACCTTC
CASTRTGGANGYTF
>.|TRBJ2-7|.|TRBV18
TGTGCCAGCTCTCTACTCGGGGGTCACGAGCAGTACTTC
CASSLLGGHEQYF
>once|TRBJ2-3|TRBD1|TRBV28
TGTGCCAGCAGTTCAATCCGGGACAGGCACACAGATACGCAGTATTTT
CASSSIRDRHTDTQYF
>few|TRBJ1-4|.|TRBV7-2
TGTGCCAGCAGCCAAACCCGGCGAGACATTAAACTGTTTTTT
CASSQTRRDIKLFF
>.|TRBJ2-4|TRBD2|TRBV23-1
TGCGCCAGCAGTAAGGGTAGCGGGAGACGCATTGGAGCCAAAAACATTCAGTACTTC
CASSKGSGRRIGAKNIQYF
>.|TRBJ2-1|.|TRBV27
TGTGCCAGCAGTTTACAGAGCGGGTCCTACAATGAGCAGTTCTTC
CASSLQSGSYNEQFF
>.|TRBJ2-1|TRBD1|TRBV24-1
TGTGCCACCAGTGATGCGTACGGGACAGGGGCTTCGGATGAGCAGTTCTTC
CATSDAYGTGASDEQFF
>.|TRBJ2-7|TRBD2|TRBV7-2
TGTGCCAGCAGCTTAGTAGGAGGAGGTGGGGCTAGCGGCTACGAGCAGTACTTC
CASSLVGGGGASGYEQYF
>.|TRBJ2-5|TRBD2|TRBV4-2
TGTGCCAGCAGCCAATCTAGCGGGAGGGATGGTGGGACCCAGTACTTC
CASSQSSGRDGGTQYF
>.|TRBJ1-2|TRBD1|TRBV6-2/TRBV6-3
TGTGCCAGCAGTGACGGGACAGGGTTCGTCCATGGCTACACCTTC
CASSDGTGFVHGYTF
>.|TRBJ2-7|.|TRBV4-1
TGCGCCAGCAGCCAAGATCAGGGCAGAACCTACGAGCAGTACTTC
CASSQDQGRTYEQYF
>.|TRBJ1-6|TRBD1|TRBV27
TGTGCCAGCAGCTTAACCGGGACAGGGGTGCACACCCTCCACTTT
CASSLTGTGVHTLHF
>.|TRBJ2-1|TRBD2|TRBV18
TGTGCCAGCTCTCCGACTAGCGGGAGGGCCTATGAGCAGTTCTTC
CASSPTSGRAYEQFF
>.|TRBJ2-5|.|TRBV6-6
TGTGCCAGCAGTTACCTCGGGTCGGCGGGTACGGAGACCCAGTACTTC
CASSYLGSAGTETQYF
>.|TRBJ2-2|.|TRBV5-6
TGTGCCAGCAGCCCCCGCGGCCTGACAGGATACACCGGGGAGCTGTTTTTT
CASSPRGLTGYTGELFF
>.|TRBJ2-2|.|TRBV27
TGTGCCAGCAGTTTATCCCAAACGGGTACCGGGGAGCTGTTTTTT
CASSLSQTGTGELFF
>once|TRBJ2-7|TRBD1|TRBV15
TGTGCCACCAGCAGATCAGTAAAAGACAGGGAATACGAGCAGTACTTC
CATSRSVKDREYEQYF
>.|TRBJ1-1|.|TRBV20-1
TGCAGTGCTAGCGACTTGTCTTTCTTT
CSASDLSFF
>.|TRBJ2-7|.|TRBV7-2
TGTGCCAGCAGCTTAACACCCTACGAGCAGTACTTC
CASSLTPYEQYF
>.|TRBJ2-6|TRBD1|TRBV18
TGTGCCAGCTCCCCCGGACAGGGGCTCTCTGGGGCCAACGTCCTGACTTTC
CASSPGQGLSGANVLTF
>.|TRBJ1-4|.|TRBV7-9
TGTGCCAGCAGTTCCAAACCCCTCCCGACGAGGGAGGATGAAAAACTGTTTTTT
CASSSKPLPTREDEKLFF
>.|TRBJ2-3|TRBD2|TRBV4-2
TGTGCCAGCAGCCAAGCAACGGGACTACTCACAGATACGCAGTATTTT
CASSQATGLLTDTQYF
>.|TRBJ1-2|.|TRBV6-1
TGTGCCAGCAGTGAAAAAGGGGCGGCTGGCTACACCTTC
CASSEKGAAGYTF